This T cell receptor (beta chain) was profiled in a study of blood T cell repertoires in COVID-19. Looking at the study overall: Researchers got acute and convalescent COVID-19 samples from the United States, Italy and Spain. PBMCs, B-cell-depleted T cells, or T cells were the source of the cDNA or gDNA that made up the material.

CDR1 is SGHRS and CDR2 is YFSETQ in the germline V gene. The V and J ends lost 4 bases and 5 bases, in that order; junction bases with no gene match: 7. The CDR3 contains 14 residues. Study processing details: Reference gene primer amplification gave estimated nucleated cell counts. Sequencing used immunoSEQ multiplex PCR; TCRdb keeps in-frame clones, though not all of them. D and trimming were read from the DNA, whereas the V and J calls and clone size are those reported in that table. The sample shows roughly 60,000 clones, approximately 83% of them seen only once. This receptor was obtained from a man aged 25-45 years with COVID-19, enrolled during active disease. Sequenced input: peripheral blood. The rearrangement uses TRBV5-1 and TRBJ2-7, with 9 nucleotides matching TRBD1. CDR3 coding DNA: TGCGCCAGCAGCGCCGGGACAGGGATCAACGAGCAGTACTTC. Translating it yields CASSAGTGINEQYF.